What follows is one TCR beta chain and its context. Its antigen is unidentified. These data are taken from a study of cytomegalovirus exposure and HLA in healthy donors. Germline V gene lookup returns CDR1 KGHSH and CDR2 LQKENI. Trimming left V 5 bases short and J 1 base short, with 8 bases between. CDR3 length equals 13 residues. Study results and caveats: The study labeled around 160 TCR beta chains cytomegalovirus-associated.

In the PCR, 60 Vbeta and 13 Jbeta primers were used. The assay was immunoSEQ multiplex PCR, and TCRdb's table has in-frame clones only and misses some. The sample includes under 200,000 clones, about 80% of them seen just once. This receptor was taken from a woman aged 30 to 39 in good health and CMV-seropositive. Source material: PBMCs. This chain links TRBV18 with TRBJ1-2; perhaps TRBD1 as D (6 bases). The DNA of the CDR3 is TGTGCCAGCTCAAGGGACATTAACTATGGCTACACCTTC. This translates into CASSRDINYGYTF.